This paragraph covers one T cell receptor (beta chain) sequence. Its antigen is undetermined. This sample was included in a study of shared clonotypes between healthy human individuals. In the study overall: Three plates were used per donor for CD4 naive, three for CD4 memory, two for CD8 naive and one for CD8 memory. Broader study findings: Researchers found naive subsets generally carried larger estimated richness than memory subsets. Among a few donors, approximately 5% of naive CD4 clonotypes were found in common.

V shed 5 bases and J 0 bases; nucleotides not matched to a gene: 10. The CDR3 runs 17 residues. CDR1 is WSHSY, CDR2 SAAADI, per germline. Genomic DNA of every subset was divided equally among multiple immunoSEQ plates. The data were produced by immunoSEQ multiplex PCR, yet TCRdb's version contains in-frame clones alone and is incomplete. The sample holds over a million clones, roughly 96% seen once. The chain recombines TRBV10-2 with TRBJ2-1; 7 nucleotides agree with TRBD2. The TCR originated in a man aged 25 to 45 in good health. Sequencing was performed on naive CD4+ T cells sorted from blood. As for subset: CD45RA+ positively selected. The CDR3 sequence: CASSQASGSGSYNEQFF. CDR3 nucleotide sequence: TGCGCCAGCAGTCAGGCTAGCGGATCGGGCTCCTACAATGAGCAGTTCTTC.